This T cell receptor (beta chain) is drawn from a study of T cell responses to AZD1222 COVID-19 vaccine (dated by TCRdb to the early 2020s). Study-level background: AZD1222 recipients with second doses at about 4 weeks or about 12 weeks were pooled, because spike-specific TCR depth and breadth did not differ between schedules. A total of 230 to 250 trial participants underwent TCR sequencing, of whom nearly 210 had received two doses of AZD1222 and roughly 26 had received two doses of the MenACWY control vaccine. Trial participants were enrolled by age into subgroups of 18-55, 56-69 and 70-plus years, and about 150, 27 and 61 TCR-sequenced participants, respectively, were included in these subgroups. General conclusions and limits of the study: After two AZD1222 doses, spike-specific TCR breadth and depth were significantly higher than at day 0 and than in MenACWY recipients. Most participants were white British and females outnumbered males, and the authors suggested that clonal diversity may have been underestimated. The whole spike protein was spanned by vaccine-associated CD4 TCRs, and dominant responses were seen in regions 160-218 and 743-854. Conclusions about previously exposed vaccinees are limited, since just a handful of AZD1222 recipients were seropositive for SARS-CoV-2 at baseline. Reportedly, close to half of the unique spike-specific TCRs recognized epitopes lying outside the regions that are mutated in the B.1.351 and B.1.1.7 variants. In the small 56-69-year group, the increase in depth fell short of significance, most likely because of low power. Because no samples from the day 14 peak response were available, repertoires could be characterized only after the peak T cell response.

The CDR3 regions of human TCRbeta chains were analyzed by immunosequencing. On the study's bioinformatics: TCRs in the repertoires were matched against a reference library of SARS-CoV-2-specific TCRs that had been generated with the MIRA antigen-specificity platform. Breadth was defined as the fraction of unique TCRs that were SARS-CoV-2-associated, and depth was defined as the fraction of total T cells that were SARS-CoV-2-associated. Each spike-specific TCR was assigned to its reactive spike region and to a CD4 or CD8 class using the MIRA data. Log10-transformed breadth and depth values were compared by one-way ANOVA with Sidak's multiple comparisons tests. TCRdb stores this immuneACCESS table with in-frame sequences only. Part of the clones is absent; in the studies checked, under half of the shortfall reflects unresolved V genes, and no reason is known for the rest. V and J calls and clone size are copied from that table; D and trimming were computed from the DNA. This sample has some 120,000 clones in its table, and 80% to 95% of those were observed once. 1.1% of the sample comes from the top ten.

From its cysteine to its phenylalanine, the CDR3 spans 10 amino acids. Just CDR3 DNA is preserved here, 30 bases in frame from base 1. V is pared back by 4 bases and J by 7 bases, with 8 bases lying between the germline termini. The germline V gene specifies SQVTM as CDR1 and ANQGSEA as CDR2. As regards this clone: Its antigen has not been determined. No base qualities exist here, and no much larger clone lies one base off it.

The intended sense of this specimen's time point label: baseline before first vaccination. Vaccinee samples came from UK trials COV001 and COV002, including a single-blind randomized controlled phase 2/3 trial of AZD1222 (ChAdOx1 nCoV-19) in healthy adults. For TCRbeta chain sequencing, PBMC samples were collected from trial participants at day 0 and at day 28 after the second dose. The sequence came from an adult in good health. The sequences come from peripheral blood, collected on day 0 of AZD1222 vaccination. In this chain, TRBV29-1 is recombined with TRBJ2-7; D gene: possibly TRBD1, on 6 matching bases. Here is the DNA: TGCAGCGTTGGACAGGAGGAGCAGTACTTC. Its protein product is CSVGQEEQYF.